The 17 T cell receptor beta chains below were found in one sample sequenced in a study of T cell responses to AZD1222 COVID-19 vaccine. Libraries were prepared by immunoSEQ multiplex PCR; TCRdb keeps only in-frame clonotypes and omits some of them. The sample has about 60,000 clones, about 85% seen once. Here the sequenced sample was peripheral blood, taken on day 0 of AZD1222 vaccination. Source of these receptors: an adult in good health.

The chain employs TRBV21-1 and TRBJ2-5; the D segment call TRBD1 is taken from the table without a DNA check. TRBV21-1 is a recognized pseudogene. CDR3 length equals 12 residues. CDR3 nucleotides: TGTGCCAGCCCAACAGGGACAGAGACCCAGTACTTC. Its translation: CASPTGTETQYF.

The chain uses TRBV9 and TRBJ2-1, with TRBD2 identical over 10 bases. V lost 4 bases to trimming and J lost 1 base; unmatched junction nucleotides: 2. Germline CDR1 and CDR2: SGDLS and YYNGEE. CDR3 length: 15 residues. This CDR3 reads CASSSLAGSYNEQFF. CDR3 coding DNA: TGTGCCAGCAGCTCACTAGCGGGGTCCTACAATGAGCAGTTCTTC. Supplemented by reference TRBV9 and TRBJ2-1, the full variable domain reads DSGVTQTPKHLITATGQRVTLRCSPRSGDLSVYWYQQSLDQGLQFLIQYYNGEERAKGNILERFSAQQFPDLHSELNLSSLELGDSALYFCASSSLAGSYNEQFFGPGTRLTVL.

The table lists this clone with a count of one. This chain joins TRBV7-9 and TRBJ1-1, with D possibly being TRBD1 (5 bases). Looked up from germline, CDR1 is SEHNR and CDR2 is FQNEAQ (reference sequence). V lost 7 bases and J 4 bases, leaving 13 bases between the germline ends. This CDR3 is built from 13 residues. The CDR3 protein is CASNFGTGTEAFF. The CDR3 DNA sequence: TGTGCCAGCAACTTTGGGACCGGCACTGAAGCTTTCTTT.

V and J are TRBV6-5 and TRBJ2-1, with 8 bases fitting TRBD1. This CDR3 contains 16 residues. The J segment lost 0 bases and the V segment lost 2 bases, leaving 3 bases of the junction unmatched. Germline assignment: CDR1 MNHEY and CDR2 SVGAGI. Written as DNA, the CDR3 is TGTGCCAGCAGTTACACCAGGGGGCGCTCCTACAATGAGCAGTTCTTC. It translates to CASSYTRGRSYNEQFF.

J is TRBJ2-5 and V is TRBV19; 9 bases map to TRBD2. Germline V CDR1 and CDR2: LNHDA, SQIVND (reference sequence). V shed 5 bases and J 5 bases; nucleotides not matched to a gene: 9. This CDR3 is 15 amino acids long. CDR3 amino acids: CASSPGLAVRETQYF. In DNA, the CDR3 is TGTGCCAGTAGTCCGGGACTAGCCGTCCGGGAGACCCAGTACTTC.

This clone was detected a few times. The chain is built from TRBV13 and TRBJ1-6; 8 bases match TRBD1. The CDR3 has 15 amino acids. V was pared by 4 bases and J by 9 bases, with 8 bases of the junction left unmatched. Germline lookup yields CDR1 PRHDT and CDR2 FYEKMQ (reference sequence). The CDR3 sequence is CASSSQTGVGSPLHF. DNA of the CDR3: TGTGCCAGCAGCTCACAGACAGGGGTAGGTTCACCCCTCCACTTT.

The CDR3 coding sequence is TGTGCCAGCAGCACTCAGGACTTACAGGGGTTTGGGTCACCCCTCCACTTT. Translation: CASSTQDLQGFGSPLHF. V usage is TRBV7-9 and J usage is TRBJ1-6; 7 bases are a match to TRBD1. CDR3 length: 17 residues. Trimming at V came to 5 bases and at J to 10 bases, leaving 17 bases not matched to a gene. Germline CDR1 is SEHNR and CDR2 is FQNEAQ (reference sequence).

The chain employs TRBV5-6 and TRBJ1-2, with 11 positions matching TRBD1. From germline, CDR1 is SGHDT and CDR2 YYEEEE. The CDR3 runs 14 residues. J gave up 6 bases and V 3 bases, and 4 bases lay outside the gene matches. The CDR3 nucleotides read TGTGCCAGCAGCTATGGACAGGGGGCCGATGGCTACACCTTC. As protein: CASSYGQGADGYTF.

The chain is built from TRBV18 and TRBJ1-3; tentative D call: TRBD1 (5 bases). V gave up 6 bases and J gave up 1 base, with 16 bases separating them. Germline V CDR1 and CDR2: KGHSH, LQKENI. The CDR3 runs 16 residues. The CDR3: CASSPTGTTSGNTIYF. CDR3 nucleotide sequence: TGTGCCAGCTCCCCCACCGGGACGACGTCTGGAAACACCATATATTTT.

The chain combines TRBV5-1 with TRBJ1-1; 8 positions match TRBD1. The V segment lost 4 bases and the J segment 2 bases; nucleotides outside the gene matches: 10. There are 16 residues in the CDR3. Germline V lookup: CDR1 SGHRS, CDR2 YFSETQ. For the CDR3, the DNA is TGCGCCAGCAGCCCACTGGACAGGGCTCCTAACACTGAAGCTTTCTTT. This sequence encodes CASSPLDRAPNTEAFF.

The V call is TRBV19, the J call TRBJ1-4, with D maybe TRBD1 (6 bases). The CDR3 extends over 14 amino acids. V was shortened by 10 bases and J by 8 bases, with 20 bases between the two germline ends. CDR1 LNHDA and CDR2 SQIVND come from the germline V gene (reference sequence). CDR3 region: CATRPTGGREKLFF. CDR3 nucleotide sequence: TGTGCCACTAGACCGACCGGGGGCAGGGAAAAACTGTTTTTT.

This chain connects TRBV7-3 to TRBJ2-3; tentative D call: TRBD2 (6 bases). The CDR3 is 14 amino acids. With 6 bases removed from V and 2 bases from J, the gap between germline ends came to 12 bases. CDR1 and CDR2 from the germline V gene are SGHTA and FQGTGA. CDR3 amino acids: CASSGGDPTDTQYF. In DNA, the CDR3 is TGTGCCAGCAGTGGCGGGGACCCCACAGATACGCAGTATTTT.

DNA for the CDR3: TGTGCCAGTACTCCGGACAGGAGTAGGCAGCCCCAGCATTTT. The encoded protein is CASTPDRSRQPQHF. The chain uses TRBV19 and TRBJ1-5, with TRBD1 identical over 7 bases. This CDR3 is built from 14 residues. Germline values: CDR1 LNHDA, CDR2 SQIVND (reference sequence). Trimming at V came to 7 bases and at J to 7 bases, leaving 10 bases not matched to a gene.

CDR3 in amino acids: CASSLSRTNTEAFF. CDR3 DNA sequence: TGTGCCAGCAGCTTAAGCAGGACGAACACTGAAGCTTTCTTT. The chain carries TRBV7-3 and TRBJ1-1; no firm D call. The CDR3 totals 14 residues. Per germline, CDR1 SGHTA and CDR2 FQGTGA. Trimming pared 1 base from V and 1 base from J, leaving 7 bases between. The full variable domain, rest sourced from reference TRBV7-3 and TRBJ1-1, is GAGVSQTPSNKVTEKGKYVELRCDPISGHTALYWYRQSLGQGPEFLIYFQGTGAADDSGLPNDRFFAVRPEGSVSTLKIQRTERGDSAVYLCASSLSRTNTEAFFGQGTRLTVV.

The table lists this clone with a count of one. V gene TRBV3-1 (or the pseudogene TRBV3-2) combines with J gene TRBJ2-7; D is ambiguous. The germline gives CDR1 LGHDT, CDR2 YNNKEL (reference sequence). The germline V and J ends were trimmed by 4 bases and 3 bases, with 10 bases remaining between them. The CDR3 consists of 13 residues. The DNA of the CDR3 is TGTGCCAGCAGCCTGGGTGGGCTCTACGAGCAGTACTTC. Translating gives CASSLGGLYEQYF.

The rearrangement links TRBV10-3 to TRBJ2-7; D gene uncertain. Germline CDR1 and CDR2: ENHRY and SYGVKD. The CDR3 is 13 residues long. Trimming removed 4 bases at V and 3 bases at J, with 10 bases between. The DNA of the CDR3 is TGTGCCATCAGTGGGGGTCTTAGCTACGAGCAGTACTTC. Residues: CAISGGLSYEQYF.

The chain links TRBV2 to TRBJ2-6; TRBD1 might be the D (6 bases). Trimming stripped 6 bases from V and 0 bases from J, with 12 bases between. The germline V gene encodes CDR1 SNHLY and CDR2 FYNNEI. CDR3 length: 16 residues. This CDR3 reads CASRRQARSGANVLTF. CDR3 nucleotides: TGTGCCAGCAGGAGACAGGCCCGCTCTGGGGCCAACGTCCTGACTTTC.